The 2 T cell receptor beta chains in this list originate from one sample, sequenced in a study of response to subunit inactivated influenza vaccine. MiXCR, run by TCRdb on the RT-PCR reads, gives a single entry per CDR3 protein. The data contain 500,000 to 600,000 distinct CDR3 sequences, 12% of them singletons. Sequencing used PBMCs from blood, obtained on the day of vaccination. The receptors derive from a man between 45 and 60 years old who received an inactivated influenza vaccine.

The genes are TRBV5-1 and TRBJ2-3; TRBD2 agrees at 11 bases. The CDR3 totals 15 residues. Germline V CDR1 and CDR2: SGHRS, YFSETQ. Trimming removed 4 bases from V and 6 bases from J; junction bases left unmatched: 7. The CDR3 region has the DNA TGCGCCAGCAGCCTCCTTAGCGGGGGGGCGGATACGCAGTATTTT. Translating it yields CASSLLSGGADTQYF.

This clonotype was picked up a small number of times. CDR3 amino acids: CASSSWDRSTGELFF. DNA for the CDR3: TGTGCCAGCTCATCCTGGGACAGGAGCACCGGGGAGCTGTTTTTT. The rearrangement links TRBV18 to TRBJ2-2; the match to TRBD1 covers 8 bases. The CDR3 contains 15 residues. With V trimmed by 5 bases and J by 4 bases, 6 bases remained unmatched. CDR1 and CDR2 from the germline V gene are KGHSH and LQKENI.